Here is one T cell receptor (beta chain) with its context. V was clipped by 5 bases and J by 8 bases; unmatched bases: 12. In germline, CDR1 is SGHVS, CDR2 FNYEAQ. There are 15 residues in the CDR3. These data belong to a study of T cell changes during pregnancy in multiple sclerosis. The table came from immunoSEQ multiplex PCR; TCRdb's copy has only in-frame clones and leaves some out. The table has tens of thousands of clones, 92% seen once. Sequenced here: peripheral blood, sampled in the first trimester of pregnancy. The sequence came from a female donor in good health, enrolled as a control in a pregnancy study. V is TRBV7-6 and J is TRBJ2-4; 7 positions agree with TRBD2. The CDR3 sequence: CASSLGVGGRYIQYF. The DNA for the CDR3 is TGTGCCAGCAGCCTCGGGGTGGGAGGGAGGTACATTCAGTACTTC.